The source of this T cell receptor beta chain is a study of T cell responses to AZD1222 COVID-19 vaccine (dated by TCRdb to about 2021). About the full investigation: AZD1222 recipients with second doses at about 4 weeks or about 12 weeks were pooled, because spike-specific TCR depth and breadth did not differ between schedules. TCR sequencing covered over 230 trial participants: about 210 given two doses of AZD1222 and 26 given two doses of MenACWY control vaccine. Enrollment into the trials was organized by age into subgroups of 18-55, 56-69 and 70-plus years, and those subgroups contained roughly 160, 29 and 62 TCR-sequenced participants, respectively.

The meaning of the sample's time point label: baseline before first vaccination. Samples from vaccinated people were obtained from the UK trials COV001 and COV002, which included a single-blind randomized controlled phase 2/3 trial of AZD1222 (ChAdOx1 nCoV-19) in healthy adults. For TCRbeta chain sequencing, PBMC samples were collected from trial participants at day 0 and at day 28 after the second dose. Comments on this clone: It has no known antigen specificity. Base qualities are not recorded, but no much larger clone differs from it by a single base.

Study-wide conclusions, independent of this receptor: Because no samples from the day 14 peak response were available, repertoires could be characterized only after the peak T cell response. Reportedly, close to half of the unique spike-specific TCRs recognized epitopes lying outside the regions that are mutated in the B.1.351 and B.1.1.7 variants. Conclusions about previously exposed vaccinees are limited because only 5 or 6 AZD1222 recipients were SARS-CoV-2 seropositive at baseline. CD4 TCRs associated with the vaccine covered the entire spike protein, and the dominant responses were in regions 160-218 and 743-854. In the small 56-69-year group, the increase in depth fell short of significance, most likely because of low power. After two AZD1222 doses, both the breadth and the depth of spike-specific TCRs were significantly higher than at day 0 and than in MenACWY recipients. Participants were mostly white British, with more females than males. The authors suggested clonal diversity may have been underestimated.

The CDR3 regions of human TCRbeta chains were analyzed by immunosequencing. Per the original workflow: TCRs in the repertoires were compared against a reference library of SARS-CoV-2-specific TCRs that had been generated with the MIRA antigen-specificity platform. Breadth meant the fraction of unique TCRs that were SARS-CoV-2-associated, whereas depth meant the fraction of total T cells that were SARS-CoV-2-associated. Using the MIRA data, every spike-specific TCR was mapped to the spike region that the TCR reacted to and assigned to either a CD4 or a CD8 class. Log10-transformed breadth and depth values were compared by one-way ANOVA with Sidak's multiple comparisons tests. The table comes from immuneACCESS by way of TCRdb, which keeps in-frame sequences with V and J called. Part of the clones is missing from these tables; in studies checked, under half for an unresolved V gene and the rest for unknown reasons. The DNA gave D and trimming, while V, J and clone size come from that table. Recorded for this sample are 90,000 to 150,000 clones; about 90% of them occurred a single time. 8% to 9.5% of the sample is in the top ten clones.

Spanning cysteine to phenylalanine, the CDR3 consists of 14 amino acids. Only the CDR3 portion is preserved as DNA: 42 bases, with reading frame beginning at the first base. Deletion took 9 bases off V and 0 bases off J, with a span of 12 bases between the germline ends. CDR1 is given as LNHNV and CDR2 as YYDKDF, both from the germline V gene (reference sequence). The TCR originated in an adult in good health. The source was peripheral blood, collected on day 0 of AZD1222 vaccination. Recombination connected TRBV15 to TRBJ1-5, with the D gene too uncertain to name. The nucleotide sequence is TGTGCCACTAGAACCGGACTTAGCAATCAGCCCCAGCATTTT. Its coded protein is CATRTGLSNQPQHF. When the CDR3 is completed using the reference TRBV15 and TRBJ1-5 genes on either side, the full variable domain is DAMVIQNPRYQVTQFGKPVTLSCSQTLNHNVMYWYQQKSSQAPKLLFHYYDKDFNNEADTPDNFQSRRPNTSFCFLDIRSPGLGDTAMYLCATRTGLSNQPQHFGDGTRLSIL.